This paragraph reports one T cell receptor beta chain. Its target is unknown. In TCRdb, the 5' RACE reads were re-called with MiXCR into one record per CDR3 protein. The top ten hold around 14% of the sample, which has hundreds of thousands of distinct CDR3 sequences, around a sixth seen once. The sample is drawn from a study of identical twins. Study-wide results and caveats: Modeled out-of-frame TCR alpha sharing in monozygotic twins fell below observed levels.

The data also belong to a second study, concerning T cells expressing NK-cell markers. This second study says: Within several experiments, an anti-gamma-delta TCR antibody kept the sorting limited to alpha-beta TCR T cells.

The sequenced sample was PBMCs. The TCR originated in a woman under 30 in good health.

This CDR3 reads CASSLGVQGGELFF. The CDR3 DNA sequence: TGTGCCAGCAGCCTCGGGGTCCAGGGCGGGGAGCTGTTTTTT. The chain employs TRBV5-5 and TRBJ2-2; D is possibly TRBD1 or TRBD2 (5 bases each). The CDR3 is 14 residues long. Germline CDR1 reads SGHKS; CDR2 reads YYEKEE (reference sequence). Trimming removed 4 bases from V and 7 bases from J, with 14 bases in between.